These T cell receptor beta chains were read from a single sample in a study of CD8+ T cells in alopecia areata. Profiling relied on immunoSEQ multiplex PCR, and the TCRdb table lists in-frame clones only, not all of them. This sample has about 56,000 clones; 96% occur once, and the top ten carry around 24%. Material: CD8+ T cells sorted from blood, obtained at week 0. The receptor set was obtained from a human donor with alopecia areata. Both conserved end residues are part of each CDR3. A D gene is named only where the DNA matches it firmly. Rows may omit the clone size; those that give it use once, few, many or a size class.

clone size: .
V gene: TRBV7-9
J gene: TRBJ2-1
D gene: .
CDR3 DNA: TGTGCCACGTCCCTGGCCTCCAATGAGCAGTTCTTC
CDR3 protein: CATSLASNEQFF

clone size: .
V gene: TRBV7-9
J gene: TRBJ2-1
D gene: TRBD1
CDR3 DNA: TGTGCCAGCACCTACCCCCAGGGGGTGGGTGAGCAGTTCTTC
CDR3 protein: CASTYPQGVGEQFF

clone size: .
V gene: TRBV6-5
J gene: TRBJ2-5
D gene: TRBD2
CDR3 DNA: TGTGCCAGCAGTTCTGGACTAGCGGGGCAAGAGACCCAGTACTTC
CDR3 protein: CASSSGLAGQETQYF

clone size: .
V gene: TRBV29-1
J gene: TRBJ2-7
D gene: .
CDR3 DNA: TGCAGCGTTGAAGAAAGTACCTACGAGCAGTACTTC
CDR3 protein: CSVEESTYEQYF

clone size: .
V gene: TRBV7-6
J gene: TRBJ2-1
D gene: .
CDR3 DNA: TGTGCCAGCAGCTCCCGATTGAGATTCAATGAGCAGTTCTTC
CDR3 protein: CASSSRLRFNEQFF

clone size: .
V gene: TRBV27
J gene: TRBJ1-2
D gene: .
CDR3 DNA: TGTGCCAGCAGTTTAAAGGGGACCGCCGGGGGCTACACCTTC
CDR3 protein: CASSLKGTAGGYTF

clone size: .
V gene: TRBV7-9
J gene: TRBJ2-3
D gene: TRBD1
CDR3 DNA: TGTGCCAGCAGCCTAGGACAGGGGCGAACAGATACGCAGTATTTT
CDR3 protein: CASSLGQGRTDTQYF

clone size: .
V gene: TRBV4-2
J gene: TRBJ1-5
D gene: TRBD1
CDR3 DNA: TGTGCCAGCAGCCGGGACAGGAGAACCAATCAGCCCCAGCATTTT
CDR3 protein: CASSRDRRTNQPQHF

clone size: .
V gene: TRBV9
J gene: TRBJ2-1
D gene: TRBD2
CDR3 DNA: TGTGCCAGCAGCGCCAGCGGGGGGGCCTACAATGAGCAGTTCTTC
CDR3 protein: CASSASGGAYNEQFF

clone size: .
V gene: TRBV7-7
J gene: TRBJ2-2
D gene: .
CDR3 DNA: TGTGCTAGCAGCTCCCCCCCAACCGGGGAGCTGTTTTTT
CDR3 protein: CASSSPPTGELFF

clone size: .
V gene: TRBV7-3
J gene: TRBJ2-1
D gene: .
CDR3 DNA: TGTGCCAGCAGCTTAATAGGTAGCGGTGGCAACAATGAGCAGTTCTTC
CDR3 protein: CASSLIGSGGNNEQFF

clone size: .
V gene: TRBV4-1
J gene: TRBJ1-2
D gene: TRBD1
CDR3 DNA: TGCGCCAGCAGCAATTCCGGGACAGTCTATGGCTACACCTTC
CDR3 protein: CASSNSGTVYGYTF

clone size: .
V gene: TRBV4-3
J gene: TRBJ2-7
D gene: .
CDR3 DNA: TGCGCCAGCAGCCAAGATCCCTTAGGGGGGGTCGAGCAGTACTTC
CDR3 protein: CASSQDPLGGVEQYF

clone size: .
V gene: TRBV29-1
J gene: TRBJ2-1
D gene: TRBD1
CDR3 DNA: TGCAGCGTTGTAGGGGGCCAGGTCAATGAGCAGTTCTTC
CDR3 protein: CSVVGGQVNEQFF

clone size: .
V gene: TRBV4-3
J gene: TRBJ2-1
D gene: .
CDR3 DNA: TGCGCCAGCAGCCAAGATCTAGGGCCACGTAATGAGCAGTTCTTC
CDR3 protein: CASSQDLGPRNEQFF

clone size: .
V gene: TRBV7-9
J gene: TRBJ2-3
D gene: .
CDR3 DNA: TGTGCCAGCAGCGATACGCAGTATTTT
CDR3 protein: CASSDTQYF

clone size: .
V gene: TRBV19
J gene: TRBJ2-3
D gene: .
CDR3 DNA: TGTGCCAGTAGCAAAGTATCTAGCACAGATACGCAGTATTTT
CDR3 protein: CASSKVSSTDTQYF

clone size: .
V gene: TRBV15
J gene: TRBJ2-1
D gene: .
CDR3 DNA: TGTGCCACCAGCAGAGACAGGGACTCCTACAATGAGCAGTTCTTC
CDR3 protein: CATSRDRDSYNEQFF

clone size: .
V gene: TRBV6-5
J gene: TRBJ1-2
D gene: .
CDR3 DNA: TGTGCCAGCAGTTACTTGGGGAGTCCCTACTATGGCTACACCTTC
CDR3 protein: CASSYLGSPYYGYTF

clone size: .
V gene: TRBV7-9
J gene: TRBJ2-7
D gene: .
CDR3 DNA: TGTGCCAGCAGCTCCGATCCGGGAGAGAGCGGCTACGAGCAGTACTTC
CDR3 protein: CASSSDPGESGYEQYF

clone size: .
V gene: TRBV12-5
J gene: TRBJ2-5
D gene: TRBD2
CDR3 DNA: TGTGCTAGTGTCCCTTCTAGCGGGGGGGTAAGAAGAGAGACCCAGTACTTC
CDR3 protein: CASVPSSGGVRRETQYF

clone size: once
V gene: TRBV29-1
J gene: TRBJ2-2
D gene: .
CDR3 DNA: TGCAGCGTTTACAGCGCCGGGGAGCTGTTTTTT
CDR3 protein: CSVYSAGELFF

clone size: once
V gene: TRBV4-2
J gene: TRBJ2-7
D gene: TRBD1
CDR3 DNA: TGTGCCAGCAGCCAAGATTCCTTTACAGGGGACTACGAGCAGTACTTC
CDR3 protein: CASSQDSFTGDYEQYF

clone size: .
V gene: TRBV4-3
J gene: TRBJ2-2
D gene: .
CDR3 DNA: TGCGCCAGCAGCCCAGGGCCCAACACCGGGGAGCTGTTTTTT
CDR3 protein: CASSPGPNTGELFF

clone size: .
V gene: TRBV6-1
J gene: TRBJ1-2
D gene: .
CDR3 DNA: TGTGCCAGCACCGTGGCGGCCTTAGGGGGGGGCAGCTACACCTTC
CDR3 protein: CASTVAALGGGSYTF

clone size: .
V gene: TRBV18
J gene: TRBJ2-7
D gene: .
CDR3 DNA: TGTGCCAGCTCACCACCGGTTGCGACGGACGAGCAGTACTTC
CDR3 protein: CASSPPVATDEQYF

clone size: .
V gene: TRBV6-1
J gene: TRBJ1-2
D gene: .
CDR3 DNA: TGTGCCAGCAGTGGCGGTCAGCAATGTAGAAAGACCTATGGCTACACCTTC
CDR3 protein: CASSGGQQCRKTYGYTF

clone size: .
V gene: TRBV5-6
J gene: TRBJ2-1
D gene: .
CDR3 DNA: TGTGCCAGCAGCTTGCAGGGCAGGCAGAACAATGAGCAGTTCTTC
CDR3 protein: CASSLQGRQNNEQFF

clone size: .
V gene: TRBV7-9
J gene: TRBJ2-4
D gene: TRBD1
CDR3 DNA: TGTGCCAGCAGCCTCTGGGCCAGGGGGCACGACATTCAGTACTTC
CDR3 protein: CASSLWARGHDIQYF

clone size: few
V gene: TRBV4-1
J gene: TRBJ2-7
D gene: .
CDR3 DNA: TGCGCCAGCAGCCAAGTAGGGTACGAGCAGTACTTC
CDR3 protein: CASSQVGYEQYF

clone size: .
V gene: TRBV7-9
J gene: TRBJ2-5
D gene: TRBD2
CDR3 DNA: TGTGCCAGCAGCCCCGCACTAGCGAAGGACCAGTACTTC
CDR3 protein: CASSPALAKDQYF

clone size: .
V gene: TRBV7-9
J gene: TRBJ1-2
D gene: .
CDR3 DNA: TGTGCCAGCAGCTTAGAAGGTGCGTCCTATGGCTACACCTTC
CDR3 protein: CASSLEGASYGYTF

clone size: .
V gene: TRBV9
J gene: TRBJ2-2
D gene: .
CDR3 DNA: TGTGCCAGCAGCGCTTTGTTGACAGGGAACACCGGGGAGCTGTTTTTT
CDR3 protein: CASSALLTGNTGELFF

clone size: .
V gene: TRBV6-5
J gene: TRBJ2-7
D gene: .
CDR3 DNA: TGTGCCAGCAGCAACCGTGGGGGAGGCTACGAGCAGTACTTC
CDR3 protein: CASSNRGGGYEQYF

clone size: .
V gene: TRBV5-1
J gene: TRBJ2-1
D gene: .
CDR3 DNA: TGCGCCAGCAGCTTGGTTATCAAGGATGAGCAGTTCTTC
CDR3 protein: CASSLVIKDEQFF

clone size: .
V gene: TRBV6-5
J gene: TRBJ1-1
D gene: TRBD1
CDR3 DNA: TGTGCCAGCACCTCTCCCGGGACAGGCAACACTGAAGCTTTCTTT
CDR3 protein: CASTSPGTGNTEAFF

clone size: .
V gene: TRBV29-1
J gene: TRBJ1-1
D gene: .
CDR3 DNA: TGCAGCGTTGTAGGGACCGTGGCTCACTCGAACACTGAAGCTTTCTTT
CDR3 protein: CSVVGTVAHSNTEAFF

clone size: .
V gene: TRBV7-9
J gene: TRBJ2-3
D gene: TRBD1
CDR3 DNA: TGTGCCAGCAGCCAGGGGGTGGCCACCTACACAGATACGCAGTATTTT
CDR3 protein: CASSQGVATYTDTQYF

clone size: .
V gene: TRBV6-5
J gene: TRBJ2-7
D gene: .
CDR3 DNA: TGTGCCAGCAGTCCTGGGACGGTCCTAAACGAGCAGTACTTC
CDR3 protein: CASSPGTVLNEQYF

clone size: .
V gene: TRBV7-8
J gene: TRBJ2-1
D gene: TRBD2
CDR3 DNA: TGTGCCAGCCACAGGGCGGGGGGCTCCTACAATGAGCAGTTCTTC
CDR3 protein: CASHRAGGSYNEQFF

clone size: .
V gene: TRBV9
J gene: TRBJ2-1
D gene: TRBD1
CDR3 DNA: TGTGCCAGCAGCGTAGCCGGACAGGACTACAATGAGCAGTTCTTC
CDR3 protein: CASSVAGQDYNEQFF

clone size: .
V gene: TRBV7-9
J gene: TRBJ1-2
D gene: TRBD1
CDR3 DNA: TGTGCCAGCAGTATGACAGGGCTCTATGGCTACACCTTC
CDR3 protein: CASSMTGLYGYTF

clone size: .
V gene: TRBV30
J gene: TRBJ1-4
D gene: .
CDR3 DNA: TGTGCCTGGAGCCGGGGCGTACACGGGGAAAAACTGTTTTTT
CDR3 protein: CAWSRGVHGEKLFF